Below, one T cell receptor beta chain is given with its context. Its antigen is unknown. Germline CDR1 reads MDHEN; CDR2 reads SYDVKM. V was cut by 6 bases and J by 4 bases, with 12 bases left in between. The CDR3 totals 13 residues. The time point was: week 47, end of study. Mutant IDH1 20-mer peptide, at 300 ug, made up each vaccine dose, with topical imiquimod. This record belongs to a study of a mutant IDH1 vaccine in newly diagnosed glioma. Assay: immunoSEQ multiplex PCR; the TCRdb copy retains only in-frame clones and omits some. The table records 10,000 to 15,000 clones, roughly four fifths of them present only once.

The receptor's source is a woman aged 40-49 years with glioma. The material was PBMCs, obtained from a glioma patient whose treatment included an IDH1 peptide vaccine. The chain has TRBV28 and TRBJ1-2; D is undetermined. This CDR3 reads CASRISSSYGYTF. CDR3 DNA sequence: TGTGCCAGCAGAATTTCCTCAAGCTATGGCTACACCTTC.